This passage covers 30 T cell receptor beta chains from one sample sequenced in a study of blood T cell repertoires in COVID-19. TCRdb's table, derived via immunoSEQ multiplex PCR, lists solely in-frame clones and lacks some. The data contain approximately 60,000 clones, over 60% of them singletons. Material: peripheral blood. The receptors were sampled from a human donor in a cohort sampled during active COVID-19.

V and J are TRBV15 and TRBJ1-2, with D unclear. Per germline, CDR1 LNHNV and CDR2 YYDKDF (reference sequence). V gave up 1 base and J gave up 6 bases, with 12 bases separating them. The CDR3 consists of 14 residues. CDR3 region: CATSRALEEDGYTF. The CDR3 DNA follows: TGTGCCACCAGCAGAGCCCTGGAGGAAGATGGCTACACCTTC. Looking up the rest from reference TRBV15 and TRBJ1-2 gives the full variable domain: DAMVIQNPRYQVTQFGKPVTLSCSQTLNHNVMYWYQQKSSQAPKLLFHYYDKDFNNEADTPDNFQSRRPNTSFCFLDIRSPGLGDTAMYLCATSRALEEDGYTFGSGTRLTVV.

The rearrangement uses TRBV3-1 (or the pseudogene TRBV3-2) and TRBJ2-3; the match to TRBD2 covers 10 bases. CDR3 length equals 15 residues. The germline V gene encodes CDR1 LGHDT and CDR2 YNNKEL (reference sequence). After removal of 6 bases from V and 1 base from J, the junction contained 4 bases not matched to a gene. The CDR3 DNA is TGTGCCAGCAGACTAACTAGCGGGGGCACAGATACGCAGTATTTT. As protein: CASRLTSGGTDTQYF.

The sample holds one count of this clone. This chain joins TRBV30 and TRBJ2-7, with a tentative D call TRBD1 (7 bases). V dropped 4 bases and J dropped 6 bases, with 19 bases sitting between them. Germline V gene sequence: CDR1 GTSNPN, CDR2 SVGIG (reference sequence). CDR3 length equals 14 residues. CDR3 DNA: TGTGCCTGGAAGGCGGGACAGCTTTATCGCGAGCAGTACTTC. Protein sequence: CAWKAGQLYREQYF.

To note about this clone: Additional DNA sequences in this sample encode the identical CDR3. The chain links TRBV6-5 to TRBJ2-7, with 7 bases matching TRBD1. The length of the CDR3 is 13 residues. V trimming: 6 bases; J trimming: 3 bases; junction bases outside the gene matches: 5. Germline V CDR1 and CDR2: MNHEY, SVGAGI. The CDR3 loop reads CASRKQGSYEQYF. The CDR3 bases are TGTGCCAGCAGAAAACAGGGGAGCTACGAGCAGTACTTC.

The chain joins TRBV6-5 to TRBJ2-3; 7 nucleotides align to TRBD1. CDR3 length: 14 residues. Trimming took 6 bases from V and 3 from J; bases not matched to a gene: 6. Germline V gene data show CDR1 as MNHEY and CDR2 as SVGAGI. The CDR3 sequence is CASSTGQWTDTQYF. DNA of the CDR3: TGTGCCAGCAGCACGGGACAGTGGACAGATACGCAGTATTTT.

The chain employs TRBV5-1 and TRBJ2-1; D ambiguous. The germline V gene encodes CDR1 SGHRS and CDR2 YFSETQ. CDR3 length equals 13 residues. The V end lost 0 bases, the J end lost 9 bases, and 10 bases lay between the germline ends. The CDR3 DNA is TGCGCCAGCAGCTTGGGCAGTGGCCCTGAGCAGTTCTTC. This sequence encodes CASSLGSGPEQFF. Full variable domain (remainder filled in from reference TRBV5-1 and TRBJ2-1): KAGVTQTPRYLIKTRGQQVTLSCSPISGHRSVSWYQQTPGQGLQFLFEYFSETQRNKGNFPGRFSGRQFSNSRSEMNVSTLELGDSALYLCASSLGSGPEQFFGPGTRLTVL.

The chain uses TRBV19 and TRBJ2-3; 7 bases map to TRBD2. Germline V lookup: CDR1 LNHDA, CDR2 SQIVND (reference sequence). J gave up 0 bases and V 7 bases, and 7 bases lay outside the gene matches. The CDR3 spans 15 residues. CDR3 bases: TGTGCCAGTAAAATGGGGGGGGGTAGCACAGATACGCAGTATTTT. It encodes CASKMGGGSTDTQYF.

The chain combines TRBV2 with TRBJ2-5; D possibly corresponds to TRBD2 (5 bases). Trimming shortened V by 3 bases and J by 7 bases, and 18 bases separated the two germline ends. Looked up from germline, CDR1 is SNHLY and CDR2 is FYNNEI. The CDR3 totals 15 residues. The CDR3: CASSDGGHSTGTQYF. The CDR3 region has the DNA TGTGCCAGCAGTGATGGAGGCCATTCCACGGGGACCCAGTACTTC.

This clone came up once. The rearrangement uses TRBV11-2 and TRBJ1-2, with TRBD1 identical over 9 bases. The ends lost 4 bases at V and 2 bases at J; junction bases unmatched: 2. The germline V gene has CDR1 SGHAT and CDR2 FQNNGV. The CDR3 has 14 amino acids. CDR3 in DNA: TGTGCCAGCAGCTCTACAGGGGGCAACTATGGCTACACCTTC. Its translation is CASSSTGGNYGYTF.

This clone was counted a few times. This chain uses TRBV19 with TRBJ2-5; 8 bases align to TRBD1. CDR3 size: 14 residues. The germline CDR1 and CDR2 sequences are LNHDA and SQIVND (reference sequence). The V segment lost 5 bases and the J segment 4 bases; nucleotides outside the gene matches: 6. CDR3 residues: CASSPGQGLETQYF. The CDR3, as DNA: TGTGCCAGTAGTCCCGGACAGGGTCTAGAGACCCAGTACTTC.

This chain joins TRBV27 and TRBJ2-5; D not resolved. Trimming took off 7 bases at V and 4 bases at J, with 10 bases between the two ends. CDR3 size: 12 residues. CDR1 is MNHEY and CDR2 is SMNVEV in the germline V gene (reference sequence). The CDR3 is CASKFIGETQYF. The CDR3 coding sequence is TGTGCCAGCAAGTTTATCGGAGAGACCCAGTACTTC.

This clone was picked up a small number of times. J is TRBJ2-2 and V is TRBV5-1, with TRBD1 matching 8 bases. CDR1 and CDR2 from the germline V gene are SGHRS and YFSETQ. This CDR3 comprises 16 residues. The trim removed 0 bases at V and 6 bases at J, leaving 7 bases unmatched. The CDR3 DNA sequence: TGCGCCAGCAGCTTGGAGCCAGGGGGCGCACCCGGGGAGCTGTTTTTT. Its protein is CASSLEPGGAPGELFF.

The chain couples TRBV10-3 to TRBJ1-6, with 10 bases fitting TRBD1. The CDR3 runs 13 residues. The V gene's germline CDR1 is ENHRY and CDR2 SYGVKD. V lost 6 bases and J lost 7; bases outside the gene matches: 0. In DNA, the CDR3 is TGTGCCATCAGGACAGGGGGCAATTCACCCCTCCACTTT. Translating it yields CAIRTGGNSPLHF.

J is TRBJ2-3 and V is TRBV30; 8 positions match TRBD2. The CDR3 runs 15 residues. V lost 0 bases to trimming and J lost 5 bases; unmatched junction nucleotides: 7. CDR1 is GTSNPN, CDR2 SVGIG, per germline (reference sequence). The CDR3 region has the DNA TGTGCCTGGAGTGTAATGGGCGGGGGGTTAGATACGCAGTATTTT. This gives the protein CAWSVMGGGLDTQYF.

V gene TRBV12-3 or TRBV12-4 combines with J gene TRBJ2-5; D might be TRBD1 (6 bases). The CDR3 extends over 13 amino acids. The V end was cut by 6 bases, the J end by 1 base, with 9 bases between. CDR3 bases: TGTGCCAGCAGACAGGGCGCCCAAGAGACCCAGTACTTC. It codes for CASRQGAQETQYF.

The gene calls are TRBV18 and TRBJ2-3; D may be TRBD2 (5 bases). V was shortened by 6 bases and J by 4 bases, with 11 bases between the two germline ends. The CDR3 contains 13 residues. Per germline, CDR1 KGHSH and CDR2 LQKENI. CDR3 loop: CASSSDIADTQYF. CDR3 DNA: TGTGCCAGCTCTAGCGACATCGCAGATACGCAGTATTTT.

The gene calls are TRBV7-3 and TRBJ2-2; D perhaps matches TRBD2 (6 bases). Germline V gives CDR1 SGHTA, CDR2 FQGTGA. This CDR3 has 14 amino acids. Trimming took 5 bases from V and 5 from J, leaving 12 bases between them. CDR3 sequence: CASSLTAGTGELFF. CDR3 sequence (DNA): TGTGCCAGCAGCCTCACGGCGGGGACCGGGGAGCTGTTTTTT.

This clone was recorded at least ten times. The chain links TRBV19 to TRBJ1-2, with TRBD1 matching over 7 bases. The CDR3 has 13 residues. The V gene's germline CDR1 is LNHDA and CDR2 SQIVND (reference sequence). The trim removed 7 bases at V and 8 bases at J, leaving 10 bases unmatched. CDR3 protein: CASTSGGDRGYTF. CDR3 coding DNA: TGTGCCAGTACCTCAGGAGGGGACAGAGGCTACACCTTC.

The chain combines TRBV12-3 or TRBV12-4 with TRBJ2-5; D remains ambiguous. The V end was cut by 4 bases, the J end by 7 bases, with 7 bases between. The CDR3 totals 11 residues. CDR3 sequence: CASSSSLTQYF. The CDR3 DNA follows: TGTGCCAGCAGTTCTAGTTTGACCCAGTACTTC.

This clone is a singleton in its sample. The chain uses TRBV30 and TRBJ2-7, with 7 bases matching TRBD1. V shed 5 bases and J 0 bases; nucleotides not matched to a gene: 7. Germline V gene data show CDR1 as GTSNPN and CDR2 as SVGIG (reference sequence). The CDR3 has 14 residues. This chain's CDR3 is CAWETRGSSYEQYF. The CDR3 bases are TGTGCCTGGGAGACCAGGGGGAGCTCCTACGAGCAGTACTTC.

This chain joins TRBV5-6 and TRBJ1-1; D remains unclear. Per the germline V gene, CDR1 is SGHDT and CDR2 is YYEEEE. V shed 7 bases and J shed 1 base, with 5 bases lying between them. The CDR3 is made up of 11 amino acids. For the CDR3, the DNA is TGTGCCAGCCAAAAGAACACTGAAGCTTTCTTT. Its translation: CASQKNTEAFF. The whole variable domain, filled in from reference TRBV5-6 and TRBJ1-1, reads DAGVTQSPTHLIKTRGQQVTLRCSPKSGHDTVSWYQQALGQGPQFIFQYYEEEERQRGNFPDRFSGHQFPNYSSELNVNALLLGDSALYLCASQKNTEAFFGQGTRLTVV.

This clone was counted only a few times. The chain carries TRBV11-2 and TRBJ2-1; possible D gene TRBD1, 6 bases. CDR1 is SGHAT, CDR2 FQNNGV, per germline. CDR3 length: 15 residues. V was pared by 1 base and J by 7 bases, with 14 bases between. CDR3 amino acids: CASSLVSRRGNEQFF. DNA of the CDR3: TGTGCCAGCAGCTTAGTTAGTCGCAGGGGAAATGAGCAGTTCTTC.

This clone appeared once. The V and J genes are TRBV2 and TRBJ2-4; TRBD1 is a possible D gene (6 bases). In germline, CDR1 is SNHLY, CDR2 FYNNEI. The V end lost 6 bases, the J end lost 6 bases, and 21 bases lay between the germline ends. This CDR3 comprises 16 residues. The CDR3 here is CASRGALTGGLNIQYF. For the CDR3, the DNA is TGTGCCAGCAGGGGCGCCCTGACAGGCGGCTTAAACATTCAGTACTTC.

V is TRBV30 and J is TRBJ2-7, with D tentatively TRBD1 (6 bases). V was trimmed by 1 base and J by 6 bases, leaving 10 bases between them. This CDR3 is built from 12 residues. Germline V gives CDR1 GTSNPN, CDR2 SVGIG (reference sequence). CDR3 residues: CAWSALGAEQYF. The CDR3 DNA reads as TGTGCCTGGAGTGCGTTGGGGGCCGAGCAGTACTTC.

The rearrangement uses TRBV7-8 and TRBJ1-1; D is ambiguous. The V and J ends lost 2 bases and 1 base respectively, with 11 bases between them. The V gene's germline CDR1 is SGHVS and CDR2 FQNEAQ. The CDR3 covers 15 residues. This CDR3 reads CASSLSRGENTEAFF. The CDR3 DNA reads TGTGCCAGCAGCTTAAGCCGGGGAGAGAACACTGAAGCTTTCTTT. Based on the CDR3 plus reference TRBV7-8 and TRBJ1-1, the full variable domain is GAGVSQSPRYKVAKRGQDVALRCDPISGHVSLFWYQQALGQGPEFLTYFQNEAQLDKSGLPSDRFFAERPEGSVSTLKIQRTQQEDSAVYLCASSLSRGENTEAFFGQGTRLTVV.

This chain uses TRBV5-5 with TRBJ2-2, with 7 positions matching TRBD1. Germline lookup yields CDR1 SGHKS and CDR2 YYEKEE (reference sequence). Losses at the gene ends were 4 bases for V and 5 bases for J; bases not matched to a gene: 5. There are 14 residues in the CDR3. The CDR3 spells CASSPSGGTGELFF. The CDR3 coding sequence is TGTGCCAGCAGCCCGTCAGGGGGTACCGGGGAGCTGTTTTTT.

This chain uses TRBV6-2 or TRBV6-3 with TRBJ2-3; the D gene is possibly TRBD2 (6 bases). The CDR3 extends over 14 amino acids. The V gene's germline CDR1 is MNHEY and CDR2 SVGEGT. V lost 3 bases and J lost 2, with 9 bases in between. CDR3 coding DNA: TGTGCCAGCAGTTATGGGAGGATCACAGATACGCAGTATTTT. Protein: CASSYGRITDTQYF.

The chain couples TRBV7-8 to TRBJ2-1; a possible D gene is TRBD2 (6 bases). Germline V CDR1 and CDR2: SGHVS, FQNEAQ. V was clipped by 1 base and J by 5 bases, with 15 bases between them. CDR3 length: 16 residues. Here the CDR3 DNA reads TGTGCCAGCAGCTTAGGAGCGGGTGGAGGTCACAATGAGCAGTTCTTC. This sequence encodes CASSLGAGGGHNEQFF.

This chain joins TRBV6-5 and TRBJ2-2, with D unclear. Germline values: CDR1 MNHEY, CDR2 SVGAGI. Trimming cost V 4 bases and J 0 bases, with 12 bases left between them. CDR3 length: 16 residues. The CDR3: CASSSVGRANTGELFF. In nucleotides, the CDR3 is TGTGCCAGCAGTTCCGTTGGGCGAGCGAACACCGGGGAGCTGTTTTTT.

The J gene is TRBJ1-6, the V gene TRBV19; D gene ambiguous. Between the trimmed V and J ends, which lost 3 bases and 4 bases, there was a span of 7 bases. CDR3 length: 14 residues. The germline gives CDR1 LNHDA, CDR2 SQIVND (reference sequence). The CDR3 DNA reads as TGTGCCAGTAGTATCGCGGCTTATAATTCACCCCTCCACTTT. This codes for CASSIAAYNSPLHF.